This TCR beta chain was observed in a study of siplizumab effects on memory and regulatory T cells. General study results and limits: The average Treg-derived proportion among mappable alloreactive CD4+ clones was 55% to 80% with siplizumab versus about 27% in controls.

Around 100,000 TCR templates per sample were sequenced. The data were produced by immunoSEQ multiplex PCR, yet TCRdb's version contains in-frame clones alone and is incomplete. The data hold under 70,000 clones, with 79% observed a single time. CDR1 and CDR2 from the germline V gene are SQVTM and ANQGSEA. This CDR3 has 13 amino acids. V lost 4 bases to trimming and J lost 3 bases, with 13 bases between them. Regarding this clone: Its antigen is as yet unknown.

V is TRBV29-1 and J is TRBJ2-7; weak D call: TRBD1 (6 bases). This TCR came from a human donor in good health. Sequencing was done on a sample of memory CD4+ T cells sorted from blood. In nucleotides, the CDR3 is TGCAGCGTTGGAGGGCAGGGGAACTACGAGCAGTACTTC. It is translated as CSVGGQGNYEQYF.